The 28 T cell receptor beta chains below come from one sample, sequenced in a study of human T cells and chemical hapten exposure. The time point is: patch test 1, 2 weeks after DPC sensitization. Treatment defined: therapeutic diphenylcyclopropenone sensitization with weekly scalp DPC. TCRdb passed the RACE reads through MiXCR, listing each CDR3 protein once. The repertoire holds fewer than 150,000 distinct CDR3 sequences, with around 15% as singletons. The sequenced sample was whole blood, obtained in connection with sensitization to the hapten diphenylcyclopropenone (DPC). Receptor source: a man aged 18 to 29 with alopecia areata. Some clones in this sample may be carry-over from other donors' samples.

This clonotype was counted between two and nine times. The chain joins TRBV4-3 to TRBJ1-1, with D uncertain. CDR1 and CDR2 (germline): LGHNA, YSLEER. This CDR3 is built from 12 residues. V was clipped by 2 bases and J by 8 bases, with 9 bases between them. The CDR3 reads CASSQYDGEAFF. The CDR3 DNA sequence: TGCGCCAGCAGCCAATACGACGGAGAAGCTTTCTTT.

A few counts support this clonotype. The rearrangement links TRBV21-1 to TRBJ2-5. TRBV21-1 is a pseudogene segment. The CDR3 is made up of 14 amino acids. In DNA form, the CDR3 reads TGTGCCAGCAGTTATCAGGGGTACCAAGAGACCCAGTACTTC. Amino acids: CASSYQGYQETQYF.

This rearrangement joins TRBV5-8 to TRBJ2-2; unclear D gene. This CDR3 has 13 amino acids. The V end lost 7 bases, the J end lost 0 bases, and 7 bases lay between the germline ends. Germline V CDR1 and CDR2: SGHTS, YDEGEE. The CDR3 loop is CASRAPNTGELFF. CDR3 in DNA: TGTGCCAGCCGCGCGCCGAACACCGGGGAGCTGTTTTTT.

V and J are TRBV29-1 and TRBJ2-5; TRBD1 is a possible D gene (6 bases). The CDR3 runs to 13 residues. V shed 7 bases and J shed 3 bases, with 15 bases lying between them. Germline loops: CDR1 SQVTM, CDR2 ANQGSEA. CDR3 bases: TGCAGCGAGGCAGCAGGGGTAAAAGAGACCCAGTACTTC. Translated, it gives CSEAAGVKETQYF.

This clonotype has only a few counts. This sequence joins TRBV2 and TRBJ1-5; D call uncertain. Trimming cost V 0 bases and J 3 bases, with 18 bases left between them. Germline CDR1 SNHLY, CDR2 FYNNEI. This CDR3 has 18 amino acids. CDR3 sequence reads: CASSEALRIGFLNQPQHF. The CDR3 coding sequence is TGTGCCAGCAGTGAAGCGCTTCGTATAGGGTTCCTCAATCAGCCCCAGCATTTT.

Ten or more counts support this clonotype. The chain combines TRBV19 with TRBJ2-6; TRBD2 aligns across 9 bases. V shed 7 bases and J 0 bases; nucleotides not matched to a gene: 13. The germline CDR1 and CDR2 sequences are LNHDA and SQIVND (reference sequence). This CDR3 spans 19 amino acids. The DNA for the CDR3 is TGTGCCAGTATCTCGGCTAGCGGGATTTCCCCCTCTGGGGCCAACGTCCTGACTTTC. Protein sequence: CASISASGISPSGANVLTF.

There are a few counts of this clonotype. CDR3 in amino acids: CATSGTTDTQYF. As DNA, the CDR3 is TGTGCCACCAGTGGTACCACAGATACGCAGTATTTT. The chain carries TRBV24-1 and TRBJ2-3; D remains ambiguous. Trimming took off 5 bases at V and 2 bases at J, with 4 bases between the two ends. The CDR3 contains 12 residues. Per the germline V gene, CDR1 is KGHDR and CDR2 is SFDVKD.

The rearrangement uses TRBV14 and TRBJ2-2; a possible D gene is TRBD1 (6 bases). Germline V gene lookup returns CDR1 SGHDN and CDR2 FVKESK. Trimming pared 2 bases from V and 3 bases from J, leaving 10 bases between. The CDR3 sequence is 15 residues long. Here the CDR3 DNA reads TGTGCCAGCAGCCAACTAACAGGGTACACCGGGGAGCTGTTTTTT. Translating gives CASSQLTGYTGELFF.

The chain joins TRBV2 to TRBJ2-6; D not resolved. The V gene lost 1 base and the J gene lost 3 bases, with 7 bases spanning the gap. Germline V gene lookup returns CDR1 SNHLY and CDR2 FYNNEI. The CDR3 has 15 amino acids. The CDR3 DNA follows: TGTGCCAGCAGTGAAGAGGGTATTGGGGCCAACGTCCTGACTTTC. Translated, it gives CASSEEGIGANVLTF.

Ten or more counts support this clonotype. The V gene is TRBV4-1, the J gene TRBJ2-1; D possibly uses TRBD1 or TRBD2 (6 bases each). V lost 11 bases and J lost 4, with 24 bases in between. The germline V gene encodes CDR1 MGHRA and CDR2 YSYEKL. The length of the CDR3 is 16 residues. This chain's CDR3 is CAARESMGQDYNEQFF. The CDR3 DNA sequence: TGCGCCGCCCGGGAGAGTATGGGACAAGATTACAATGAGCAGTTCTTC.

This clonotype was seen a handful of times. The chain links TRBV5-1 to TRBJ2-1; TRBD1 matches at 8 bases. CDR3 length: 16 residues. J was trimmed by 3 bases and V by 4 bases; bases with no gene match: 9. The germline V gene encodes CDR1 SGHRS and CDR2 YFSETQ. CDR3 in DNA: TGCGCCAGCAGCACAACTGACAGGGGCGTCTACAATGAGCAGTTCTTC. Its protein is CASSTTDRGVYNEQFF.

The sample holds a few counts of this clonotype. CDR3 in DNA: TGTGCCAGCAGTTTGCCTCGAGGGTGGGGCAGCACCGGGGAGCTGTTTTTT. It is translated as CASSLPRGWGSTGELFF. This chain links TRBV12-3 or TRBV12-4 with TRBJ2-2; D is possibly TRBD1 or TRBD2 (5 bases each). The CDR3 loop spans 17 amino acids. V was pared by 3 bases and J by 4 bases, with 18 bases between.

This clonotype has a handful of counts. The genes are TRBV9 and TRBJ2-7; 8 positions agree with TRBD1. The V and J ends lost 4 bases and 5 bases, in that order; junction bases with no gene match: 8. This CDR3 is 14 amino acids long. Germline V gene data show CDR1 as SGDLS and CDR2 as YYNGEE. The CDR3 reads CASSTGQGGDEQYF. The CDR3, as DNA: TGTGCCAGCAGCACTGGACAGGGTGGTGACGAGCAGTACTTC.

The CDR3 sequence: CASSLPGTNKETQYF. The CDR3 region has the DNA TGTGCCAGCAGCCTGCCCGGGACTAACAAAGAGACCCAGTACTTC. V usage is TRBV7-2 and J usage is TRBJ2-5, with TRBD2 identical over 7 bases. V gave up 5 bases and J gave up 3 bases; unmatched junction bases: 9. Germline loops: CDR1 SGHTA, CDR2 FQGNSA. This CDR3 is built from 15 residues.

This clonotype was counted a few times. The V and J genes are TRBV9 and TRBJ2-1; 12 nucleotides line up with TRBD2. The trim removed 3 bases at V and 10 bases at J, leaving 5 bases unmatched. Germline V CDR1 and CDR2: SGDLS, YYNGEE. The CDR3 contains 14 residues. DNA for the CDR3: TGTGCCAGCAGCGGAGGACTAGCGGGGAACGAGCAGTTCTTC. Residues: CASSGGLAGNEQFF.

Ten or more counts support this clonotype. The chain links TRBV3-1 to TRBJ1-6; maybe TRBD1 (5 bases). Trimming removed 1 base from V and 7 bases from J, with 14 bases in between. This CDR3 comprises 16 residues. Germline loops: CDR1 LGHDT, CDR2 YNNKEL (reference sequence). The CDR3 sequence: CASSQGSVRANSPLHF. The CDR3 nucleotides read TGTGCCAGCAGCCAAGGATCGGTCAGGGCCAATTCACCCCTCCACTTT.

This clonotype was observed many times. The chain employs TRBV4-3 and TRBJ1-2; no firm D call. The CDR3 covers 15 residues. Germline V gene lookup returns CDR1 LGHNA and CDR2 YSLEER. V was trimmed by 0 bases and J by 2 bases, leaving 10 bases between them. The CDR3 sequence: CASSQDRGGNYGYTF. CDR3 in DNA: TGCGCCAGCAGCCAAGATCGCGGCGGAAACTATGGCTACACCTTC.

The chain combines TRBV7-8 with TRBJ2-1; no clear D gene. V was pared by 5 bases and J by 0 bases, with 11 bases between. This CDR3 is 15 amino acids long. In germline, CDR1 is SGHVS, CDR2 FQNEAQ. CDR3 protein: CASSLGAASYNEQFF. The CDR3 DNA reads as TGTGCCAGCAGCCTAGGCGCGGCCTCCTACAATGAGCAGTTCTTC.

The rearrangement uses TRBV4-1 and TRBJ2-2; D is undetermined. V was clipped by 5 bases and J by 6 bases, with 7 bases between them. This CDR3 spans 12 amino acids. From germline, CDR1 is MGHRA and CDR2 YSYEKL. The CDR3: CASSSAPGELFF. The CDR3 coding sequence is TGCGCCAGCAGCAGCGCCCCCGGGGAGCTGTTTTTT.

This clonotype showed up just a few times. This chain's CDR3 is CASSQESRTGNNEAFF. The CDR3 coding sequence is TGCGCCAGCAGCCAAGAAAGCCGAACAGGGAATAATGAAGCTTTCTTT. This chain links TRBV4-3 with TRBJ1-1, with D maybe TRBD1 (6 bases). CDR3 size: 16 residues. Germline-derived CDR1 and CDR2 are LGHNA and YSLEER. V was trimmed by 0 bases and J by 7 bases, leaving 18 bases between them.

This chain joins TRBV9 and TRBJ1-4; tentative D call: TRBD1 (5 bases). Germline CDR1 is SGDLS and CDR2 is YYNGEE. V was cut by 4 bases and J by 4 bases, with 11 bases left in between. There are 14 residues in the CDR3. The CDR3: CASSKTVVNEKLFF. The CDR3 nucleotides are TGTGCCAGCAGCAAGACAGTCGTTAATGAAAAACTGTTTTTT.

This clonotype was observed a handful of times. V usage is TRBV4-2 and J usage is TRBJ1-4, with D possibly matching TRBD1 (5 bases). This CDR3 has 16 residues. V lost 0 bases and J 6 bases, leaving 14 bases between the germline ends. The germline gives CDR1 LGHNA, CDR2 YNFKEQ. CDR3 sequence reads: CASSQEVGGGDEKLFF. The CDR3 DNA sequence: TGTGCCAGCAGCCAAGAGGTCGGGGGAGGAGATGAAAAACTGTTTTTT.

The chain recombines TRBV11-3 with TRBJ1-3; 8 nucleotides line up with TRBD1. The germline V gene encodes CDR1 SGHNT and CDR2 YENEEA. The CDR3 runs to 15 residues. The V segment lost 5 bases and the J segment 1 base; nucleotides outside the gene matches: 4. The DNA of the CDR3 is TGTGCCAGCAGCCGTGGACAGGGATCTGGAAACACCATATATTTT. Protein: CASSRGQGSGNTIYF. Based on the CDR3 plus reference TRBV11-3 and TRBJ1-3, the full variable domain is EAGVVQSPRYKIIEKKQPVAFWCNPISGHNTLYWYLQNLGQGPELLIRYENEEAVDDSQLPKDRFSAERLKGVDSTLKIQPAELGDSAVYLCASSRGQGSGNTIYFGEGSWLTVV.

CDR3 bases: TGTGCCAGCAGCTTAGCGAGGCCCGGGACAGCTTTCACAGATACGCAGTATTTT. Residues: CASSLARPGTAFTDTQYF. This rearrangement joins TRBV7-2 to TRBJ2-3, with TRBD1 matching over 7 bases. CDR3 size: 18 residues. Per germline, CDR1 SGHTA and CDR2 FQGNSA. The junction had 11 bases not matched to a gene; V was cut back by 0 bases and J by 2 bases.

The rearrangement uses TRBV29-1 and TRBJ1-2; 10 bases are a match to TRBD1. This CDR3 region has 15 residues. J was trimmed by 4 bases and V by 7 bases; bases with no gene match: 12. From germline, CDR1 is SQVTM and CDR2 ANQGSEA. The CDR3 loop reads CSDDRTGGTSYGYTF. The CDR3 DNA follows: TGCAGCGACGATAGGACAGGGGGAACCTCCTATGGCTACACCTTC.

CDR3 protein: CASSFEVSEKLFF. As DNA, the CDR3 is TGTGCCAGCAGCTTTGAAGTTTCTGAAAAACTGTTTTTT. The chain has TRBV7-2 and TRBJ1-4; D is unresolved. Germline V CDR1 and CDR2: SGHTA, FQGNSA. The CDR3 consists of 13 residues. Trimming took off 3 bases at V and 7 bases at J, with 9 bases between the two ends.

The rearrangement links TRBV9 to TRBJ1-3, with D perhaps TRBD1 (5 bases). This CDR3 comprises 14 residues. Germline CDR1 reads SGDLS; CDR2 reads YYNGEE. V dropped 0 bases and J dropped 6 bases, with 10 bases sitting between them. The CDR3 loop reads CASSVGQKPNTIYF. For the CDR3, the DNA is TGTGCCAGCAGCGTAGGACAGAAACCAAACACCATATATTTT.

This clonotype occurred a few times. This chain joins TRBV20-1 and TRBJ2-7; 7 nucleotides align to TRBD2. V was pared by 6 bases and J by 6 bases, with 11 bases of the junction left unmatched. This CDR3 is 13 amino acids long. Per germline, CDR1 DFQATT and CDR2 SNEGSKA (reference sequence). This CDR3 is CSAFGGLPAEQYF. Written as DNA, the CDR3 is TGCAGTGCCTTTGGGGGACTACCAGCCGAGCAGTACTTC.